Each of the 21 T cell receptor beta chains below was sequenced from the same sample in a study of shared clonotypes between healthy human individuals. TCRdb keeps only in-frame clones here, not all; method: immunoSEQ multiplex PCR. The sample has roughly 1,100,000 clones; 60% to 80% are singletons. Sequencing input: memory CD4+ T cells sorted from blood. Described subset: CD45RA-negative fraction. Receptor source: a man younger than 35 in good health.

The chain uses TRBV5-4 and TRBJ2-5; D may match TRBD1 or TRBD2 (6 bases each). Germline V CDR1 and CDR2: SGHNT, YYREEE (reference sequence). Trimming shortened V by 7 bases and J by 0 bases, and 10 bases separated the two germline ends. The CDR3 spans 13 residues. The CDR3 nucleotides read TGTGCCAGCTCGGGGGCAAACCAAGAGACCCAGTACTTC. Amino acids: CASSGANQETQYF.

The chain combines TRBV5-1 with TRBJ1-5, with D unresolved. The germline gives CDR1 SGHRS, CDR2 YFSETQ. Trimming left V 0 bases short and J 6 bases short, with 13 bases between. This CDR3 region has 15 residues. This chain's CDR3 is CASSLEGKIGQPQHF. The CDR3, as DNA: TGCGCCAGCAGCTTGGAAGGGAAGATCGGTCAGCCCCAGCATTTT.

V is TRBV4-1 and J is TRBJ2-7; D may be TRBD1 (5 bases). Trimming cost V 1 base and J 7 bases, with 11 bases left between them. In germline, CDR1 is MGHRA, CDR2 YSYEKL. This CDR3 is built from 13 residues. CDR3: CASSQVQGREQYF. The CDR3 region has the DNA TGCGCCAGCAGCCAAGTCCAGGGAAGGGAGCAGTACTTC.

To note about this clone: No conserved phenylalanine or tryptophan is present at the end of the CDR3, so a read error is the likely explanation. The limits of the CDR3 on the DNA are not certain, so only TCRdb's listed CDR3 is given. The chain joins TRBV20-1 to TRBJ2-3; the table's D call, TRBD2, was not checked against the DNA. The CDR3 spans 9 amino acids, including both terminal residues. Germline CDR1 reads DFQATT; CDR2 reads SNEGSKA (reference sequence). CDR3 protein: CSPGLAGGI.

This sequence joins TRBV4-3 and TRBJ1-3; 7 bases are a match to TRBD1. In germline, CDR1 is LGHNA, CDR2 YSLEER. The CDR3 has 18 residues. Trimming took 0 bases from V and 4 from J; bases not matched to a gene: 12. CDR3 sequence: CASSQDIQGVSSGNTIYF. In DNA form, the CDR3 reads TGCGCCAGCAGCCAAGATATCCAGGGGGTATCTTCGGGAAACACCATATATTTT.

The chain recombines TRBV5-8 with TRBJ2-2, with 8 bases matching TRBD1. Germline V lookup: CDR1 SGHTS, CDR2 YDEGEE. The CDR3 sequence is 15 residues long. Losses at the gene ends were 4 bases for V and 7 bases for J; bases not matched to a gene: 9. The CDR3 is CASSRDRGINGELFF. CDR3 DNA sequence: TGTGCCAGCAGCCGCGACAGGGGAATTAACGGGGAGCTGTTTTTT.

There are a few counts of this clone. The chain couples TRBV5-8 to TRBJ2-2; either TRBD1 or TRBD2 may fit D (5 bases each). Germline V CDR1 and CDR2: SGHTS, YDEGEE. Between the trimmed V and J ends, which lost 5 bases and 4 bases, there was a span of 18 bases. The length of the CDR3 is 16 residues. CDR3 bases: TGTGCCAGCAGGGCTGACAGCGAGGGGCTCACCGGGGAGCTGTTTTTT. It translates to CASRADSEGLTGELFF.

The chain links TRBV28 to TRBJ2-5; 9 bases fit TRBD1. After removal of 5 bases from V and 5 bases from J, the junction contained 6 bases not matched to a gene. CDR3 size: 14 residues. Looked up from germline, CDR1 is MDHEN and CDR2 is SYDVKM. The CDR3 here is CASSLQGAMETQYF. The CDR3 DNA reads as TGTGCCAGCAGTCTACAGGGGGCTATGGAGACCCAGTACTTC.

The chain carries TRBV7-2 and TRBJ1-4; D possibly corresponds to TRBD1 (6 bases). The CDR3 runs to 15 residues. Looked up from germline, CDR1 is SGHTA and CDR2 is FQGNSA. V was clipped by 3 bases and J by 8 bases, with 16 bases between them. The CDR3: CASSLDTGSGEKLFF. DNA for the CDR3: TGTGCCAGCAGCTTGGATACAGGGAGTGGGGAAAAACTGTTTTTT.

V is TRBV10-2 and J is TRBJ2-7, with D tentatively TRBD1 or TRBD2 (6 bases each). This CDR3 has 14 residues. Germline loops: CDR1 WSHSY, CDR2 SAAADI. The V gene lost 7 bases and the J gene lost 4 bases, with 17 bases spanning the gap. CDR3 loop: CASTPSGARYEQYF. The CDR3 DNA is TGCGCCAGCACCCCGTCGGGGGCGCGGTACGAGCAGTACTTC.

This clone was recorded only once. V and J are TRBV5-6 and TRBJ2-3, with D maybe TRBD1 (5 bases). There are 15 residues in the CDR3. CDR1 SGHDT and CDR2 YYEEEE come from the germline V gene. Deletions cut 0 bases from V and 2 bases from J, with 10 bases between. In DNA form, the CDR3 reads TGTGCCAGCAGCTTGGATTGGGGCTCCACAGATACGCAGTATTTT. Amino acid sequence: CASSLDWGSTDTQYF.

On this clone itself: A much larger clone differs by one base, so this may be a read error. This rearrangement joins TRBV5-1 to TRBJ1-2, with TRBD1 matching over 7 bases. Germline V lookup: CDR1 SGHRS, CDR2 YFSETQ. The CDR3 extends over 12 amino acids. In DNA, the CDR3 is TGCGCCAACAGCCAGGGGGTCTATGGCTACACCTTC. Encoded protein: CANSQGVYGYTF.

A few counts support this clone. The J gene is TRBJ2-3, the V gene TRBV7-2; TRBD2 aligns across 15 bases. J was trimmed by 6 bases and V by 6 bases; bases with no gene match: 7. The CDR3 sequence is 16 residues long. The germline V gene encodes CDR1 SGHTA and CDR2 FQGNSA. This chain's CDR3 is CASRLAGTSGRDTQYF. The CDR3 DNA reads as TGTGCCAGCAGGCTGGCCGGGACTAGCGGGAGGGATACGCAGTATTTT.

This clone was found a few times. The rearrangement links TRBV6-1 to TRBJ1-5, with D unclear. Per germline, CDR1 MNHNS and CDR2 SASEGT. The CDR3 consists of 13 residues. CDR3 sequence: CAASTDSNQPQHF. Here the CDR3 DNA reads TGTGCGGCAAGCACGGATAGCAATCAGCCCCAGCATTTT.

The chain links TRBV5-1 to TRBJ1-2, with D perhaps TRBD1 (6 bases). Trimming shortened V by 0 bases and J by 8 bases, and 14 bases separated the two germline ends. Germline V gene sequence: CDR1 SGHRS, CDR2 YFSETQ. This CDR3 comprises 14 residues. The CDR3 here is CASSLGGTGLGYTF. The CDR3 nucleotides are TGCGCCAGCAGCTTGGGCGGCACAGGGCTAGGCTACACCTTC.

This chain joins TRBV30 and TRBJ1-1, with D hard to call. Trimming took off 2 bases at V and 6 bases at J, with 13 bases between the two ends. The CDR3 sequence is 13 residues long. The germline CDR1 and CDR2 sequences are GTSNPN and SVGIG (reference sequence). The CDR3 bases are TGTGCCTGGAGTCCTCCCTCGGTTGCTGAAGCTTTCTTT. Encoded protein: CAWSPPSVAEAFF.

The chain is built from TRBV6-5 and TRBJ1-5; tentatively, D is TRBD1 (6 bases). CDR1 is MNHEY and CDR2 is SVGAGI in the germline V gene. Trimming cost V 4 bases and J 0 bases, with 13 bases left between them. The CDR3 has 16 amino acids. Here the CDR3 reads CASSSAGGRSNQPQHF. The CDR3 DNA reads as TGTGCCAGCAGTTCGGCGGGGGGCCGTAGCAATCAGCCCCAGCATTTT.

The chain carries TRBV28 and TRBJ1-5; 9 nucleotides match TRBD1. With 3 bases clipped from V and 3 bases from J, the junction kept 12 bases outside the gene matches. The CDR3 consists of 18 residues. Looked up from germline, CDR1 is MDHEN and CDR2 is SYDVKM. CDR3 region: CASSFNAGTGKANQPQHF. CDR3 coding DNA: TGTGCCAGCAGTTTCAACGCTGGGACAGGGAAGGCCAATCAGCCCCAGCATTTT.

This clone was counted between two and nine times. The chain is built from TRBV15 and TRBJ1-2; D unresolved. Per germline, CDR1 LNHNV and CDR2 YYDKDF (reference sequence). The CDR3 runs 13 residues. Trimming shortened V by 6 bases and J by 5 bases, and 13 bases separated the two germline ends. As DNA, the CDR3 is TGTGCCACCAGGCGGGGAACTGGGTATGGCTACACCTTC. The encoded protein is CATRRGTGYGYTF.

The CDR3 protein is CASSTLDRIEQYF. The CDR3 DNA is TGTGCCAGCAGTACCCTGGACAGGATCGAGCAGTACTTC. The chain uses TRBV6-6 and TRBJ2-7, with 7 bases that match TRBD1. The J segment lost 6 bases and the V segment lost 5 bases, leaving 7 bases of the junction unmatched. The CDR3 contains 13 residues. CDR1 is MNHNY and CDR2 is SVGAGI in the germline V gene (reference sequence).

The V and J genes are TRBV7-9 and TRBJ2-5, with D perhaps matching TRBD1 (5 bases). From germline, CDR1 is SEHNR and CDR2 FQNEAQ (reference sequence). Trimming cost V 2 bases and J 2 bases, with 15 bases left between them. CDR3 length: 16 residues. The CDR3 DNA follows: TGTGCCAGCAGCTTACCTCAGACAGAAAATCAAGAGACCCAGTACTTC. It specifies CASSLPQTENQETQYF.